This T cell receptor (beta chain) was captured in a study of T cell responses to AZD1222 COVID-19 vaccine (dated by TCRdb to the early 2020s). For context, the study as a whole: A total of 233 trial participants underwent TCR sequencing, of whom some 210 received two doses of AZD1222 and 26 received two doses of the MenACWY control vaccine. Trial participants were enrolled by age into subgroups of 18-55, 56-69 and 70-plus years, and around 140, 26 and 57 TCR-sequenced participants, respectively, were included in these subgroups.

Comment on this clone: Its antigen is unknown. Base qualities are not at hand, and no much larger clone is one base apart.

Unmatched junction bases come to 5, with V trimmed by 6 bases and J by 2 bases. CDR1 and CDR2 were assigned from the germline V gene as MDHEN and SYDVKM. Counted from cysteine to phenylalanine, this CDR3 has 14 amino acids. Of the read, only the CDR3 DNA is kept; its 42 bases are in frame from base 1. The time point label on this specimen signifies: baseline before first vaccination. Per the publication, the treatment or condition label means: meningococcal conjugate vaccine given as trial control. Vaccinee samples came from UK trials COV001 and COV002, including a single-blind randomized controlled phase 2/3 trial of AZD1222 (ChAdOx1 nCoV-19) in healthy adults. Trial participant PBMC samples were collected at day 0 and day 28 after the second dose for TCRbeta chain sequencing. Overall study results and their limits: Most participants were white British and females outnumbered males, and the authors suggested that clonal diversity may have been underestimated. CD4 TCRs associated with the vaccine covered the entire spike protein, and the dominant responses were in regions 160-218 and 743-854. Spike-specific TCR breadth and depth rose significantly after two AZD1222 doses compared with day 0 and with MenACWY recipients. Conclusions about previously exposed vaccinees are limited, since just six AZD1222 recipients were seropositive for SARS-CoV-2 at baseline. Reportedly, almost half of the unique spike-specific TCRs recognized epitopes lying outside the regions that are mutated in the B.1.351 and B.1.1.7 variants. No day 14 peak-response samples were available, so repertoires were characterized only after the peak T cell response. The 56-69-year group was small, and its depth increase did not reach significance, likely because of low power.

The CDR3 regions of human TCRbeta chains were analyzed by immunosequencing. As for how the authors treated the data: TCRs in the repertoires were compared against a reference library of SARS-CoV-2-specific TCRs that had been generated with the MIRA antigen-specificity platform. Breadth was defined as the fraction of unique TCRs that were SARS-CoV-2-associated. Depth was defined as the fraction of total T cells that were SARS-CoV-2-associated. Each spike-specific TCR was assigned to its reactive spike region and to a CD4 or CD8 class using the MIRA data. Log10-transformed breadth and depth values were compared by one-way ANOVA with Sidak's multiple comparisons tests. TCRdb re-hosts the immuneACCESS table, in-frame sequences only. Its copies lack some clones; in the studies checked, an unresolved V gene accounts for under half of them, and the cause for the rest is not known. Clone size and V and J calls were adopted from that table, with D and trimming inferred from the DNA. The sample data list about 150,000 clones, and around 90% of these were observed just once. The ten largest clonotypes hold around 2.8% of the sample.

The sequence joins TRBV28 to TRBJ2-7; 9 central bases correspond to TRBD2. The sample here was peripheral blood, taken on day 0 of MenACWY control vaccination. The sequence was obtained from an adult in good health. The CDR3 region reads CASSGTSHTYEQYF. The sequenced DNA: TGTGCCAGCAGCGGGACTAGCCATACCTACGAGCAGTACTTC.